The 32 T cell receptor beta chains in this list originate from one sample, sequenced in a study of immune evolution from preneoplasia to lung adenocarcinoma. TCRdb's copy holds only in-frame clones and misses some; the assay was immunoSEQ multiplex PCR. The sample lists approximately 7,000 clones; around 80% were seen once. Sequencing used FFPE invasive lung adenocarcinoma tissue. These receptor sequences come from a person aged 55 to 70 with lung adenocarcinoma.

This clone occurred a few times. This chain uses TRBV4-1 with TRBJ2-7; no firm D call. V lost 4 bases and J lost 3, with 22 bases in between. The germline gives CDR1 MGHRA, CDR2 YSYEKL. CDR3 length: 17 amino acids. The CDR3 sequence is CASSPRPGPDLYYEQYF. The CDR3 nucleotides read TGCGCCAGCAGCCCGCGACCCGGGCCGGATCTCTACTACGAGCAGTACTTC.

The chain has TRBV27 and TRBJ1-5; D may be TRBD1 (6 bases). V was cut by 2 bases and J by 2 bases, with 10 bases left in between. The CDR3 spans 15 residues. The V gene's germline CDR1 is MNHEY and CDR2 SMNVEV (reference sequence). CDR3 coding DNA: TGTGCCAGCAGTTTAAACAGGGAAGGCAATCAGCCCCAGCATTTT. Translation gives CASSLNREGNQPQHF.

V usage is TRBV28 and J usage is TRBJ2-3; 8 positions agree with TRBD2. The CDR3 runs 13 residues. Germline loops: CDR1 MDHEN, CDR2 SYDVKM. CDR3 amino acids: CASSTSGTDTQYF. CDR3 DNA sequence: TGTGCTTCATCGACTAGCGGCACAGATACGCAGTATTTT.

The chain uses TRBV9 and TRBJ1-1; D possibly corresponds to TRBD1 (5 bases). V lost 5 bases and J lost 4, with 15 bases in between. The CDR3 has 14 residues. Germline CDR1 SGDLS, CDR2 YYNGEE. CDR3 in DNA: TGTGCCAGCAGTCCAGGGAAGAGGGTCACTGAAGCTTTCTTT. This codes for CASSPGKRVTEAFF.

This chain connects TRBV6-1 to TRBJ2-6; D unresolved. V was pared by 4 bases and J by 0 bases, with 10 bases between. The CDR3 spans 16 residues. Per germline, CDR1 MNHNS and CDR2 SASEGT. CDR3 loop: CASSGLLASGANVLTF. Here the CDR3 DNA reads TGTGCCAGCAGTGGACTCCTGGCCTCTGGGGCCAACGTCCTGACTTTC.

The rearrangement links TRBV6-1 to TRBJ1-2; TRBD1 might be the D (5 bases). This CDR3 is 15 amino acids long. V was shortened by 2 bases and J by 5 bases, with 15 bases between the two germline ends. Germline V CDR1 and CDR2: MNHNS, SASEGT. CDR3: CASSENPGGSYGYTF. The CDR3 DNA sequence: TGTGCCAGCAGTGAAAATCCGGGGGGGAGTTATGGCTACACCTTC.

There are a few counts of this clone. The chain combines TRBV9 with TRBJ2-3; 8 nucleotides agree with TRBD1. The CDR3 is made up of 16 amino acids. V shed 4 bases, J shed 4 bases, and the junction held 11 bases outside the gene matches. Per germline, CDR1 SGDLS and CDR2 YYNGEE. The CDR3 region is CASSFYGTGGPDTQYF. The CDR3 coding sequence is TGTGCCAGCAGCTTTTACGGGACAGGTGGCCCAGATACGCAGTATTTT.

This rearrangement joins TRBV5-1 to TRBJ2-3; D ambiguous. Looked up from germline, CDR1 is SGHRS and CDR2 is YFSETQ. Trimming removed 4 bases at V and 5 bases at J, with 11 bases between. CDR3 size: 13 residues. The CDR3 sequence: CASSQTDQDTQYF. CDR3 coding DNA: TGCGCCAGCAGCCAAACCGACCAAGATACGCAGTATTTT.

This clone appeared a few times. This chain links TRBV5-1 with TRBJ1-5; D not certain. The CDR3 sequence is 13 residues long. Germline values: CDR1 SGHRS, CDR2 YFSETQ. Trimming took off 5 bases at V and 3 bases at J, with 9 bases between the two ends. Written as DNA, the CDR3 is TGCGCCAGCAGTCGCCGGGACAATCAGCCCCAGCATTTT. Protein: CASSRRDNQPQHF.

This clone was seen only a few times. The rearrangement joins TRBV11-2 to TRBJ1-1; D is perhaps TRBD1 (5 bases). Per the germline V gene, CDR1 is SGHAT and CDR2 is FQNNGV. This CDR3 is 15 amino acids long. Between the trimmed V and J ends, which lost 2 bases and 0 bases, there was a span of 10 bases. DNA of the CDR3: TGTGCCAGCAGCTTATATCAGGGCATGAACACTGAAGCTTTCTTT. It specifies CASSLYQGMNTEAFF. The full variable domain, completed using reference TRBV11-2 and TRBJ1-1, is EAGVAQSPRYKIIEKRQSVAFWCNPISGHATLYWYQQILGQGPKLLIQFQNNGVVDDSQLPKDRFSAERLKGVDSTLKIQPAKLEDSAVYLCASSLYQGMNTEAFFGQGTRLTVV.

V and J are TRBV6-6 and TRBJ2-7, with 9 nucleotides matching TRBD1. Germline trimming cut 5 bases from V and 2 bases from J; bases unmatched to any gene: 4. In germline, CDR1 is MNHNY, CDR2 SVGAGI (reference sequence). The CDR3 length is 14 residues. The CDR3 DNA reads as TGTGCCAGCAGTGGGACAGGGATAACCTACGAGCAGTACTTC. Amino acid sequence: CASSGTGITYEQYF.

V is TRBV4-1 and J is TRBJ1-4; 7 bases fit TRBD1. Unmatched junction bases numbered 9, after V lost 3 bases and J lost 5 bases. CDR3 length equals 16 residues. Germline V gives CDR1 MGHRA, CDR2 YSYEKL. CDR3: CASSHQDRESNEKLFF. The CDR3 DNA follows: TGCGCCAGCAGCCACCAAGACAGGGAATCCAATGAAAAACTGTTTTTT.

This clone occurred a few times. The CDR3 region has the DNA TGTGCCAGTAGTAACCTCGGGACCTACACAGATACGCAGTATTTT. Translated, it gives CASSNLGTYTDTQYF. V is TRBV19 and J is TRBJ2-3; D is tentatively TRBD1 or TRBD2 (5 bases each). CDR1 is LNHDA, CDR2 SQIVND, per germline (reference sequence). V lost 4 bases and J lost 2, with 13 bases in between. This CDR3 spans 15 amino acids.

V usage is TRBV30 and J usage is TRBJ2-5; the D gene is possibly TRBD1 (6 bases). The CDR3 has 12 residues. Germline V gene lookup returns CDR1 GTSNPN and CDR2 SVGIG (reference sequence). V was cut by 6 bases and J by 2 bases, with 10 bases left in between. The CDR3 here is CACHRDQETQYF. The CDR3 DNA reads TGTGCCTGCCACAGGGATCAAGAGACCCAGTACTTC. The variable domain in full, completed from reference TRBV30 and TRBJ2-5, reads SQTIHQWPATLVQPVGSPLSLECTVEGTSNPNLYWYRQAAGRGLQLLFYSVGIGQISSEVPQNLSASRPQDRQFILSSKKLLLSDSGFYLCACHRDQETQYFGPGTRLLVL.

The chain has TRBV11-2 and TRBJ2-7; D is uncertain. Germline lookup yields CDR1 SGHAT and CDR2 FQNNGV. Trimming stripped 3 bases from V and 6 bases from J, with 15 bases between. This CDR3 is built from 14 residues. CDR3 amino acids: CASSFTDLLSEQYF. CDR3 nucleotide sequence: TGTGCCAGCAGCTTTACGGATCTTCTCTCCGAGCAGTACTTC.

This clone was detected only a few times. The chain carries TRBV27 and TRBJ1-1, with D unclear. This CDR3 spans 13 amino acids. Germline CDR1 reads MNHEY; CDR2 reads SMNVEV (reference sequence). The V end was cut by 2 bases, the J end by 5 bases, with 9 bases between. The CDR3 region has the DNA TGTGCCAGCAGTTTAGAGTATGGGACTGAAGCTTTCTTT. Translating gives CASSLEYGTEAFF.

V is TRBV11-2 and J is TRBJ1-3; the D is unclear. Germline V gene data show CDR1 as SGHAT and CDR2 as FQNNGV. The V and J ends lost 6 bases and 3 bases respectively, with 9 bases between them. CDR3 size: 13 residues. The CDR3 loop is CASSQQVGNTIYF. The CDR3, as DNA: TGTGCCAGCAGTCAACAAGTTGGAAACACCATATATTTT.

The chain joins TRBV6-1 to TRBJ2-4, with a weak D call TRBD2 (5 bases). Trimming removed 2 bases at V and 1 base at J, with 15 bases between. This CDR3 has 17 amino acids. The germline gives CDR1 MNHNS, CDR2 SASEGT. The chain's CDR3 is CASSELRGFLAKNIQYF. Here the CDR3 DNA reads TGTGCCAGCAGTGAATTACGGGGATTTTTGGCCAAAAACATTCAGTACTTC.

This clone occurred once. CDR3 sequence reads: CASSPQGGNTGELFF. CDR3 nucleotide sequence: TGTGCCAGCAGCCCCCAGGGGGGCAACACCGGGGAGCTGTTTTTT. The chain couples TRBV9 to TRBJ2-2; tentatively, D is TRBD1 (7 bases). The V end was cut by 4 bases, the J end by 2 bases, with 12 bases between. Germline lookup yields CDR1 SGDLS and CDR2 YYNGEE. CDR3 length equals 15 residues.

This clone was observed once. The CDR3 bases are TGTGCCAGCAGCTTAGGCGGGTCAGATACGCAGTATTTT. It encodes CASSLGGSDTQYF. This chain joins TRBV11-3 and TRBJ2-3, with D possibly matching TRBD2 (5 bases). V was trimmed by 1 base and J by 4 bases, leaving 6 bases between them. This CDR3 is 13 amino acids long. CDR1 and CDR2 (germline): SGHNT, YENEEA.

This chain links TRBV19 with TRBJ1-1; TRBD1 agrees at 7 bases. After removal of 5 bases from V and 4 bases from J, the junction contained 10 bases not matched to a gene. The CDR3 has 15 residues. CDR1 is LNHDA, CDR2 SQIVND, per germline (reference sequence). The CDR3 bases are TGTGCCAGTAGTGGACTACAGGGGAGGGGCACTGAAGCTTTCTTT. It encodes CASSGLQGRGTEAFF.

In this sample, this clone is large. The chain joins TRBV15 to TRBJ2-1; possible D gene TRBD1, 5 bases. CDR1 LNHNV and CDR2 YYDKDF come from the germline V gene (reference sequence). This CDR3 contains 15 residues. The V gene lost 3 bases and the J gene lost 9 bases, with 18 bases spanning the gap. The CDR3 DNA is TGTGCCACCAGCAGCATGGGGCCGGACAAGGGTGAGCAGTTCTTC. As protein: CATSSMGPDKGEQFF.

This clone was observed a few times. This chain's CDR3 is CASSQGLLYGYTF. The CDR3 coding sequence is TGTGCCAGCAGCCAAGGACTCCTCTATGGCTACACCTTC. This chain links TRBV4-2 with TRBJ1-2; D gene unclear. This CDR3 spans 13 amino acids. Trimming removed 1 base at V and 4 bases at J, with 7 bases between. Germline CDR1 reads LGHNA; CDR2 reads YNFKEQ.

CDR3 coding DNA: TGTGCCAGCAGCTTTAATATGGCAGATACGCAGTATTTT. Its protein is CASSFNMADTQYF. The chain joins TRBV7-2 to TRBJ2-3; D call uncertain. Germline CDR1 SGHTA, CDR2 FQGNSA. V dropped 3 bases and J dropped 4 bases, with 8 bases sitting between them. This CDR3 has 13 residues.

V is TRBV5-4 and J is TRBJ1-2; 9 bases are a match to TRBD1. After removal of 0 bases from V and 7 bases from J, the junction contained 10 bases not matched to a gene. The CDR3 loop spans 16 amino acids. CDR1 is SGHNT, CDR2 YYREEE, per germline (reference sequence). Here the CDR3 reads CASSLAGGQGGLGYTF. CDR3 coding DNA: TGTGCCAGCAGCTTGGCCGGGGGACAGGGAGGACTTGGCTACACCTTC.

This clone was seen a few times. The chain employs TRBV2 and TRBJ2-3; D is ambiguous. Germline-derived CDR1 and CDR2 are SNHLY and FYNNEI. The germline V and J ends were trimmed by 3 bases and 6 bases, with 10 bases remaining between them. This CDR3 region has 13 residues. The CDR3 is CASSEGEADTQYF. The CDR3 DNA follows: TGTGCCAGCAGTGAGGGTGAGGCGGATACGCAGTATTTT. Full variable domain (remainder filled in from reference TRBV2 and TRBJ2-3): EPEVTQTPSHQVTQMGQEVILRCVPISNHLYFYWYRQILGQKVEFLVSFYNNEISEKSEIFDDQFSVERPDGSNFTLKIRSTKLEDSAMYFCASSEGEADTQYFGPGTRLTVL.

The rearrangement links TRBV19 to TRBJ1-2, with D maybe TRBD1 (5 bases). The V end was cut by 3 bases, the J end by 6 bases, with 14 bases between. CDR1 and CDR2 from the germline V gene are LNHDA and SQIVND (reference sequence). The CDR3 is made up of 14 amino acids. As DNA, the CDR3 is TGTGCCAGTAGTATTAATTCTTGGGGGAATGGCTACACCTTC. Its protein product is CASSINSWGNGYTF.

This chain joins TRBV5-1 and TRBJ1-1; D is uncertain. There are 15 residues in the CDR3. V dropped 6 bases and J dropped 1 base, with 16 bases sitting between them. Germline CDR1 SGHRS, CDR2 YFSETQ. CDR3 loop: CASKVRSVANTEAFF. For the CDR3, the DNA is TGCGCCAGCAAGGTGCGGTCAGTTGCGAACACTGAAGCTTTCTTT.

This chain links TRBV29-1 with TRBJ2-5, with 8 positions matching TRBD1. With V trimmed by 5 bases and J by 4 bases, 12 bases remained unmatched. The CDR3 loop spans 15 amino acids. Germline values: CDR1 SQVTM, CDR2 ANQGSEA. The CDR3 reads CSVRRQGTSRETQYF. The CDR3 region has the DNA TGCAGCGTTAGGAGACAGGGGACATCACGAGAGACCCAGTACTTC.

V is TRBV4-1 and J is TRBJ1-3; the D gene is possibly TRBD1 (6 bases). The CDR3 length is 14 residues. Trimming took off 4 bases at V and 7 bases at J, with 14 bases between the two ends. Germline V gene sequence: CDR1 MGHRA, CDR2 YSYEKL. The CDR3 DNA sequence: TGCGCCAGCAGCCTCCCTGGGGGCGAGAACACCATATATTTT. Protein sequence: CASSLPGGENTIYF.

This chain connects TRBV7-2 to TRBJ2-2; 9 bases agree with TRBD1. The CDR3 consists of 15 residues. V shed 7 bases and J 5 bases; nucleotides not matched to a gene: 8. Per the germline V gene, CDR1 is SGHTA and CDR2 is FQGNSA. CDR3 coding DNA: TGTGCCAGCACCCCCGGGACAGGGTTGACCGGGGAGCTGTTTTTT. This sequence encodes CASTPGTGLTGELFF.

The V gene is TRBV5-4, the J gene TRBJ2-7, with 8 bases identical to TRBD1. Trimming took 4 bases from V and 6 from J; bases not matched to a gene: 9. CDR1 is SGHNT, CDR2 YYREEE, per germline (reference sequence). The CDR3 consists of 14 residues. The chain's CDR3 is CASSPDRASGEQYF. The DNA for the CDR3 is TGTGCCAGCAGCCCGGACAGGGCAAGTGGCGAGCAGTACTTC. Variable domain in full (rest from reference TRBV5-4 and TRBJ2-7): ETGVTQSPTHLIKTRGQQVTLRCSSQSGHNTVSWYQQALGQGPQFIFQYYREEENGRGNFPPRFSGLQFPNYSSELNVNALELDDSALYLCASSPDRASGEQYFGPGTRLTVT.